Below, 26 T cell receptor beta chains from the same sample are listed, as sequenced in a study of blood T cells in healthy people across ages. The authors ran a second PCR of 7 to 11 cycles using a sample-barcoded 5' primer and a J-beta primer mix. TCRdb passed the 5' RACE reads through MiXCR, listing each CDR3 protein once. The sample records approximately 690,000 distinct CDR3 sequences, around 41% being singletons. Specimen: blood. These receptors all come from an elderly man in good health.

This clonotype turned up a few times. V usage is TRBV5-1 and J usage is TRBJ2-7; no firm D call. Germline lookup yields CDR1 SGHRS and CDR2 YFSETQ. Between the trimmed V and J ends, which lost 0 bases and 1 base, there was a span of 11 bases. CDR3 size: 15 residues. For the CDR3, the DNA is TGCGCCAGCAGCTTGGACTCACAATGGTCCTACGAGCAGTACTTC. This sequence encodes CASSLDSQWSYEQYF.

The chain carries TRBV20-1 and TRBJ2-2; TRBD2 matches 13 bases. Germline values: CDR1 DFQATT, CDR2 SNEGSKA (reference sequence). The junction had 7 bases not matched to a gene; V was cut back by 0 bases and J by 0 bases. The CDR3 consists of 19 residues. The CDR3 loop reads CSARDFGLAGASNTGELFF. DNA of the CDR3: TGCAGTGCTAGAGATTTCGGACTAGCGGGAGCCTCGAACACCGGGGAGCTGTTTTTT.

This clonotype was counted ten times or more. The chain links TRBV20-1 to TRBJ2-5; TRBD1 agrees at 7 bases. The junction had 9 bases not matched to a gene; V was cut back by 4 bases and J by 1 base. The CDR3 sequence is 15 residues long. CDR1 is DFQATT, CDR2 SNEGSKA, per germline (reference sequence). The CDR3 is CSATASTGLQETQYF. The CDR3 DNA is TGCAGTGCTACTGCTTCGACAGGGCTCCAAGAGACCCAGTACTTC.

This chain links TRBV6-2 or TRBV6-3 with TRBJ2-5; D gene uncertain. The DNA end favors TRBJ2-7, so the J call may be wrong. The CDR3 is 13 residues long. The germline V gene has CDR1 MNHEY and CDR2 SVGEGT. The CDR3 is CASRSGRASEQYF. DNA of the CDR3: TGTGCCAGCAGATCCGGTAGGGCTAGCGAGCAGTACTTC.

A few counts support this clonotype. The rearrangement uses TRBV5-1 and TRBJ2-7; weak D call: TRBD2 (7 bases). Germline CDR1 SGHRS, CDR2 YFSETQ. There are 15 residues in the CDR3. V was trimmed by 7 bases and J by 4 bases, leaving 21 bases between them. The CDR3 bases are TGCGCCAGCCGCAGTGGAGGGGGGGGGATGTACGAGCAGTACTTC. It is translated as CASRSGGGGMYEQYF.

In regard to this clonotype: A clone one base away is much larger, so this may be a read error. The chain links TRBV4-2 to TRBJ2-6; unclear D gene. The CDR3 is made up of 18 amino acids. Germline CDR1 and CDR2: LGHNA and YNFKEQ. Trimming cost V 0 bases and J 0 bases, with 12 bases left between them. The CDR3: CASSQDSSAVSGANVLTF. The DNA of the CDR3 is TGTGCCAGCAGCCAAGACTCCAGCGCGGTCTCTGGGGCCAACGTCCTGACTTTC.

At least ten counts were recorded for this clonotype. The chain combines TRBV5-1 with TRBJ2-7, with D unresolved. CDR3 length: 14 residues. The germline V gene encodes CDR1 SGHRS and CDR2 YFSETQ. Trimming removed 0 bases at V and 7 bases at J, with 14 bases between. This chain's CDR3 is CASSLGLGLNEQYF. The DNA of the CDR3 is TGCGCCAGCAGCTTGGGACTCGGTCTTAATGAGCAGTACTTC.

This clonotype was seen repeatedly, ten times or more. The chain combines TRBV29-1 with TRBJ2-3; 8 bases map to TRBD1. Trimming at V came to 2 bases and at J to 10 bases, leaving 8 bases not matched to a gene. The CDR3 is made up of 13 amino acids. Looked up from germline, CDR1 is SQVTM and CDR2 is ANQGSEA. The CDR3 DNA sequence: TGCAGCGTTGAAACAGGGGGAACGTGGTCGCAGTATTTT. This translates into CSVETGGTWSQYF.

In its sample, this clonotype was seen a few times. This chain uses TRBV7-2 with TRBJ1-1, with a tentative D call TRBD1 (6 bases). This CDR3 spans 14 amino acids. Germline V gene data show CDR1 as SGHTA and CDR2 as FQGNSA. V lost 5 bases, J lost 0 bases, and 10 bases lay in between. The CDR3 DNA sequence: TGTGCCAGCAGCCCAGACAGGCTGAACACTGAAGCTTTCTTT. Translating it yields CASSPDRLNTEAFF.

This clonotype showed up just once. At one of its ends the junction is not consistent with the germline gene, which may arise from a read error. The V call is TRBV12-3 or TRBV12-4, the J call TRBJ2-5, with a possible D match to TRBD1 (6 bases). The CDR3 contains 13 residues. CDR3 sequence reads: CASSLGARETLYF. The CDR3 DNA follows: TGTGCCAGCAGCCTGGGGGCCAGGGAGACCCTGTACTTC.

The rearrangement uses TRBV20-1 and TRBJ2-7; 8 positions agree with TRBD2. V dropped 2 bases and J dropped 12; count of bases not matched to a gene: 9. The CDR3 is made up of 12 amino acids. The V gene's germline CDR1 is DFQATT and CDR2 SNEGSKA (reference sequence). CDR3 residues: CSARPGLGRMYF. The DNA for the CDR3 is TGCAGTGCTAGACCGGGACTAGGGCGTATGTACTTC.

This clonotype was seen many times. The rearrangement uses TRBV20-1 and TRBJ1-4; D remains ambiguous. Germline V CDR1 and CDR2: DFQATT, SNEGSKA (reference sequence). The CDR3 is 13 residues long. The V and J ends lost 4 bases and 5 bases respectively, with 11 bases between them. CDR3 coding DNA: TGCAGTGCTACTCCTGACAAGAATGAAAAACTGTTTTTT. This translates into CSATPDKNEKLFF.

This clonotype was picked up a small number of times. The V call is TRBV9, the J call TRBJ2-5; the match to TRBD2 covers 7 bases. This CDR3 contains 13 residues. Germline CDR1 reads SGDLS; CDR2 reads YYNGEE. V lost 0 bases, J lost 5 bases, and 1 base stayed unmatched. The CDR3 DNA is TGTGCCAGCAGCGTAGATAGCGGGGAGACCCAGTACTTC. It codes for CASSVDSGETQYF.

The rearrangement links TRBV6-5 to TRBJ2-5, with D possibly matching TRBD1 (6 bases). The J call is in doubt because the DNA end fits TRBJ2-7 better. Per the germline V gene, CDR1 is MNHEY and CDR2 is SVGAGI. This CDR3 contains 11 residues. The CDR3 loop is CAGNRGYEQYF. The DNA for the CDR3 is TGTGCCGGCAATAGGGGGTACGAGCAGTACTTC.

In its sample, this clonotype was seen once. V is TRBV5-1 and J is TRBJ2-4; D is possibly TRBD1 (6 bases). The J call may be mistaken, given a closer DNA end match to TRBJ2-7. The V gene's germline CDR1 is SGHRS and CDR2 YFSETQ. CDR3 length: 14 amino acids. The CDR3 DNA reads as TGCGCCAGCAGCTGGACAGTGGATGTCTTCGAGCAGTACTTC. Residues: CASSWTVDVFEQYF.

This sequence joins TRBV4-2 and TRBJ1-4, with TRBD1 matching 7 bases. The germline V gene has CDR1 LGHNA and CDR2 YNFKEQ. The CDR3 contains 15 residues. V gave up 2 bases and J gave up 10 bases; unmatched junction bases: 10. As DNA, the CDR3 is TGTGCCAGCAGCCAACGGTTTCAGGGGGAGGGAAAACTGTTTTTT. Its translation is CASSQRFQGEGKLFF.

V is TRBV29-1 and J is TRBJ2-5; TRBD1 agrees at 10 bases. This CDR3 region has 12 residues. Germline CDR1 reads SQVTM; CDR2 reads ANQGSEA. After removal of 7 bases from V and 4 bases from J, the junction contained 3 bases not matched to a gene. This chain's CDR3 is CSADRGPETQYF. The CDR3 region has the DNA TGCAGCGCAGACAGGGGGCCAGAGACCCAGTACTTC.

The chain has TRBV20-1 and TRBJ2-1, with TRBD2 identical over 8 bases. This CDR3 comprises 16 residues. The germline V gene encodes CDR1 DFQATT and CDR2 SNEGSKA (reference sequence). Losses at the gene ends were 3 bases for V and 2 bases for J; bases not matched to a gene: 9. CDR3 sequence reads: CSARQLAVSTYNEQFF. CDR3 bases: TGCAGTGCTAGGCAACTAGCGGTCAGTACCTACAATGAGCAGTTCTTC.

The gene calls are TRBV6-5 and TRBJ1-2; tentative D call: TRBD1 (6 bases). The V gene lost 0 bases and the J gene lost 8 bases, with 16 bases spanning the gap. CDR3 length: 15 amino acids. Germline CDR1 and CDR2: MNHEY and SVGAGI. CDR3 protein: CASSYSGQGRHGYTF. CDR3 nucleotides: TGTGCCAGCAGTTACTCCGGCCAGGGGAGGCACGGCTACACCTTC.

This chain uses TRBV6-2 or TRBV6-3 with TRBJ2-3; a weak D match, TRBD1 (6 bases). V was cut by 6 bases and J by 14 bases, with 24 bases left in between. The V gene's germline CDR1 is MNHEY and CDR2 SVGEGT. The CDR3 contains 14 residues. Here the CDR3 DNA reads TGTGCCAGCAGCTTTGACAGGTCCCAAGATGCGCGGTATTTT. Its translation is CASSFDRSQDARYF.

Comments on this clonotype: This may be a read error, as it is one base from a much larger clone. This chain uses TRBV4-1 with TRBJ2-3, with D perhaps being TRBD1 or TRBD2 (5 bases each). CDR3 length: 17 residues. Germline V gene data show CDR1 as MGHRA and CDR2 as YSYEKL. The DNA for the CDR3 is TGCGCCGGCAGCCAAGATCCCCGGGGCCGCAGCACAGATACGCAGTATTTT. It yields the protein CAGSQDPRGRSTDTQYF.

The CDR3 sequence is CAAGAGETQFF. In DNA, the CDR3 is TGTGCCGCGGGGGCGGGGGAGACCCAGTTCTTC. The chain uses TRBV10-3 and TRBJ2-1; the D gene is possibly TRBD2 (7 bases). Per germline, CDR1 ENHRY and CDR2 SYGVKD. This CDR3 has 11 residues. Trimming stripped 11 bases from V and 13 bases from J, with 18 bases between.

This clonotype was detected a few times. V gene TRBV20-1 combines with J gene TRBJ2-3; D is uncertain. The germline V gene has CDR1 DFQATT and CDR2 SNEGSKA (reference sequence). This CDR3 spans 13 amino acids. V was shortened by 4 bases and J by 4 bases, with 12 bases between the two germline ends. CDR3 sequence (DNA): TGCAGTGCTACCTCGGGTGTGGCAGATACGCAGTATTTT. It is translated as CSATSGVADTQYF.

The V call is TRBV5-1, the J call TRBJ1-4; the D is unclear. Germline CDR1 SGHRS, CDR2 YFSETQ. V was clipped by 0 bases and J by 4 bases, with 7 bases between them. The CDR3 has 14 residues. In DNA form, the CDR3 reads TGCGCCAGCAGCTTGGACAGTTTTAATGAAAAACTGTTTTTT. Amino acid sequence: CASSLDSFNEKLFF.

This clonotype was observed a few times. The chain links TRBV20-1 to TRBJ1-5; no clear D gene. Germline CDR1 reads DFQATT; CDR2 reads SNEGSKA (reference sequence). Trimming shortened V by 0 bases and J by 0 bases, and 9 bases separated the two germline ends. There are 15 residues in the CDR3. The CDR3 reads CSARESQNSNQPQHF. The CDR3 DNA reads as TGCAGTGCTAGAGAGAGTCAGAATAGCAATCAGCCCCAGCATTTT.

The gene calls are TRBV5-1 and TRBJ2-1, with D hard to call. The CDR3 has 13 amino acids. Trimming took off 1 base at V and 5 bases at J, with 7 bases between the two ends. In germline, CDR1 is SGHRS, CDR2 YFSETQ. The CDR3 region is CASSLILNNEQFF. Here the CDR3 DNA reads TGCGCCAGCAGCTTGATTCTAAACAATGAGCAGTTCTTC.